These 6 T cell receptor beta chains were sequenced from one sample in a study of blood T cell repertoires in COVID-19. Method: immunoSEQ multiplex PCR; TCRdb's copy keeps in-frame clones and lacks some. The table lists a few hundred thousand clones, approximately 86% of them singletons. Material for sequencing was peripheral blood. These receptors all stem from a human donor in a cohort sampled during active COVID-19.

This clone was seen more than once but under ten times. This chain joins TRBV9 and TRBJ2-2; 9 bases line up with TRBD1. The CDR3 loop spans 14 amino acids. With V trimmed by 5 bases and J by 2 bases, 1 base remained unmatched. Germline V lookup: CDR1 SGDLS, CDR2 YYNGEE. CDR3 nucleotide sequence: TGTGCCAGCAGACAGGGGGCAAACACCGGGGAGCTGTTTTTT. Protein product: CASRQGANTGELFF.

The chain uses TRBV12-3 or TRBV12-4 and TRBJ1-2, with D tentatively TRBD1 (5 bases). The length of the CDR3 is 13 residues. V was cut by 3 bases and J by 6 bases, with 11 bases left in between. The CDR3 coding sequence is TGTGCCAGCAGTTTCGGCAGGGCGGATGGCTACACCTTC. This codes for CASSFGRADGYTF.

This clone came up once. The V and J genes are TRBV6-2 or TRBV6-3 and TRBJ2-5; 10 bases are shared with TRBD2. Germline V gene lookup returns CDR1 MNHEY and CDR2 SVGEGT. V gave up 4 bases and J gave up 5 bases; unmatched junction bases: 7. CDR3 length: 15 residues. In nucleotides, the CDR3 is TGTGCCAGCAGTTCCGAACTAGCGGGGTCGGAGACCCAGTACTTC. Amino acids: CASSSELAGSETQYF.

The chain recombines TRBV5-8 with TRBJ2-7; 14 nucleotides align to TRBD2. V dropped 1 base and J dropped 12; count of bases not matched to a gene: 12. Per germline, CDR1 SGHTS and CDR2 YDEGEE. The CDR3 spans 16 residues. CDR3 amino acids: CASSLRTGTSGGSWYF. As DNA, the CDR3 is TGTGCCAGCAGCTTGCGTACCGGGACTAGCGGGGGTAGTTGGTACTTC.

The rearrangement joins TRBV27 to TRBJ2-3; 11 bases match TRBD1. This CDR3 is built from 16 residues. Unmatched junction bases numbered 11, after V lost 7 bases and J lost 5 bases. The germline V gene encodes CDR1 MNHEY and CDR2 SMNVEV (reference sequence). The CDR3 reads CASIRTGGYGGDTQYF. The CDR3 DNA follows: TGTGCCAGCATCCGGACAGGGGGCTATGGCGGAGATACGCAGTATTTT.

The chain employs TRBV10-3 and TRBJ2-1, with 9 bases lining up with TRBD2. V dropped 10 bases and J dropped 1; count of bases not matched to a gene: 11. This CDR3 is built from 16 residues. Germline V gene data show CDR1 as ENHRY and CDR2 as SYGVKD. The CDR3 DNA is TGTGCCACCACGAGTAGCGGGAGCGGATCCTACAATGAGCAGTTCTTC. It codes for CATTSSGSGSYNEQFF.